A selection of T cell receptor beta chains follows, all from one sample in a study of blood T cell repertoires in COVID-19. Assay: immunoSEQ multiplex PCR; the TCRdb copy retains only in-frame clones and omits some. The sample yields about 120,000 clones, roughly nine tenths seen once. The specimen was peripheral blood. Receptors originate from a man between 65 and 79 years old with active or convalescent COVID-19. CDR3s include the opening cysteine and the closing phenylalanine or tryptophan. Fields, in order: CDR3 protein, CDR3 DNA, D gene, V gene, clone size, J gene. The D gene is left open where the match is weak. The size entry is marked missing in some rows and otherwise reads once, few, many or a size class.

cdr3_aa: CASSLSYSRNTIYF
cdr3_nt: TGTGCCAGCAGCTTAAGCTACAGCAGAAACACCATATATTTT
d_call: .
v_call: TRBV5-4
clone_size: .
j_call: TRBJ1-3

cdr3_aa: CASSLRETGLNTEAFF
cdr3_nt: TGTGCCAGCAGCTTAAGAGAGACAGGGCTGAACACTGAAGCTTTCTTT
d_call: TRBD1
v_call: TRBV7-8
clone_size: .
j_call: TRBJ1-1

cdr3_aa: CASSQDPLIQEGSSGNTIYF
cdr3_nt: TGCGCCAGCAGCCAAGACCCCTTAATTCAGGAGGGGTCCTCTGGAAACACCATATATTTT
d_call: .
v_call: TRBV4-1
clone_size: .
j_call: TRBJ1-3

cdr3_aa: CSASPLQGLSYNEQFF
cdr3_nt: TGCAGTGCTAGTCCGCTACAGGGTCTCTCCTACAATGAGCAGTTCTTC
d_call: .
v_call: TRBV20-1
clone_size: .
j_call: TRBJ2-1

cdr3_aa: CASSPGQVGEKLFF
cdr3_nt: TGTGCCAGTAGTCCCGGACAGGTTGGTGAAAAACTGTTTTTT
d_call: TRBD1
v_call: TRBV19
clone_size: .
j_call: TRBJ1-4

cdr3_aa: CASRGQGGDTGELFF
cdr3_nt: TGTGCCAGCAGGGGACAGGGGGGAGACACCGGGGAGCTGTTTTTT
d_call: TRBD1
v_call: TRBV2
clone_size: .
j_call: TRBJ2-2

cdr3_aa: CASSLGANNEQFF
cdr3_nt: TGTGCCAGCAGCTTAGGGGCTAACAATGAGCAGTTCTTC
d_call: .
v_call: TRBV11-1
clone_size: .
j_call: TRBJ2-1

cdr3_aa: CASSRFQGNQETQYF
cdr3_nt: TGTGCCAGCAGCCGATTTCAGGGGAACCAAGAGACCCAGTACTTC
d_call: .
v_call: TRBV2
clone_size: .
j_call: TRBJ2-5

cdr3_aa: CASSLGTQGDDGYTF
cdr3_nt: TGTGCCAGCAGCTTAGGAACGCAGGGGGATGATGGCTACACCTTC
d_call: TRBD1
v_call: TRBV11-2
clone_size: .
j_call: TRBJ1-2

cdr3_aa: CASSLYISPQGRYGYTF
cdr3_nt: TGTGCCAGCAGTTTATATATATCCCCACAGGGAAGATATGGCTACACCTTC
d_call: .
v_call: TRBV27
clone_size: .
j_call: TRBJ1-2

cdr3_aa: CAAGQGTYEQYF
cdr3_nt: TGTGCCGCGGGACAGGGGACCTACGAGCAGTACTTC
d_call: TRBD1
v_call: TRBV19
clone_size: .
j_call: TRBJ2-7

cdr3_aa: CATSDIDSFYGYTF
cdr3_nt: TGTGCCACCAGTGATATTGACAGCTTTTATGGCTACACCTTC
d_call: .
v_call: TRBV24-1
clone_size: .
j_call: TRBJ1-2

cdr3_aa: CASSQQIGESTSYEQYF
cdr3_nt: TGCGCCAGCAGCCAACAGATCGGGGAGTCGACCTCCTACGAGCAGTACTTC
d_call: .
v_call: TRBV4-1
clone_size: .
j_call: TRBJ2-7

cdr3_aa: CASSFRANTGELFF
cdr3_nt: TGTGCCAGCAGCTTTAGAGCGAACACCGGGGAGCTGTTTTTT
d_call: .
v_call: TRBV7-9
clone_size: .
j_call: TRBJ2-2

cdr3_aa: CASSQASGDWETQYF
cdr3_nt: TGTGCCAGCAGCCAAGCTAGCGGGGATTGGGAGACCCAGTACTTC
d_call: TRBD2
v_call: TRBV14
clone_size: .
j_call: TRBJ2-5

cdr3_aa: CASQPSGRGENTEAFF
cdr3_nt: TGTGCCAGCCAACCCTCCGGGAGGGGGGAGAACACTGAAGCTTTCTTT
d_call: .
v_call: TRBV9
clone_size: .
j_call: TRBJ1-1

cdr3_aa: CASKDLTSGRYEQYF
cdr3_nt: TGTGCCAGCAAGGACCTGACTAGCGGGAGGTACGAGCAGTACTTC
d_call: TRBD2
v_call: TRBV6-5
clone_size: .
j_call: TRBJ2-7

cdr3_aa: CASKDRGNQPQHF
cdr3_nt: TGTGCCAGCAAGGACAGGGGAAATCAGCCCCAGCATTTT
d_call: TRBD1
v_call: TRBV19
clone_size: .
j_call: TRBJ1-5

cdr3_aa: CAISSSGEGNYGYTF
cdr3_nt: TGTGCCATCAGTTCCAGCGGAGAAGGGAACTATGGCTACACCTTC
d_call: .
v_call: TRBV10-3
clone_size: once
j_call: TRBJ1-2

cdr3_aa: CASSATGGGSGNTIYF
cdr3_nt: TGTGCCAGCAGTGCCACAGGGGGCGGCTCTGGAAACACCATATATTTT
d_call: TRBD1
v_call: TRBV6-1
clone_size: .
j_call: TRBJ1-3

cdr3_aa: CASTLRGLAGEGSYNEQFF
cdr3_nt: TGTGCCAGCACCCTACGGGGACTAGCGGGAGAAGGGTCCTACAATGAGCAGTTCTTC
d_call: TRBD2
v_call: TRBV27
clone_size: .
j_call: TRBJ2-1

cdr3_aa: CASSQGLAGAAGELFF
cdr3_nt: TGTGCCAGCAGCCAAGGTCTAGCGGGAGCCGCGGGGGAGCTGTTTTTT
d_call: TRBD2
v_call: TRBV3-1/TRBV3-2
clone_size: .
j_call: TRBJ2-2

cdr3_aa: CACRQGGTYEQYF
cdr3_nt: TGTGCCTGCAGACAGGGAGGCACCTACGAGCAGTACTTC
d_call: .
v_call: TRBV30
clone_size: .
j_call: TRBJ2-7

cdr3_aa: CASSLRDRVTWETQYF
cdr3_nt: TGTGCCAGCAGCTTGAGGGACAGGGTAACATGGGAGACCCAGTACTTC
d_call: TRBD1
v_call: TRBV7-6
clone_size: .
j_call: TRBJ2-5

cdr3_aa: CASSLGSGGGPDTQYF
cdr3_nt: TGCGCCAGCAGCTTGGGTTCTGGCGGGGGGCCAGATACGCAGTATTTT
d_call: TRBD2
v_call: TRBV5-1
clone_size: .
j_call: TRBJ2-3

cdr3_aa: CATRDSVNSPLHF
cdr3_nt: TGTGCCACCAGGGACTCTGTGAATTCACCCCTCCACTTT
d_call: .
v_call: TRBV28
clone_size: once
j_call: TRBJ1-6

cdr3_aa: CASRVMKETGELFF
cdr3_nt: TGTGCCAGCAGGGTAATGAAAGAGACCGGGGAGCTGTTTTTT
d_call: .
v_call: TRBV2
clone_size: .
j_call: TRBJ2-2

cdr3_aa: CASSYTAGHPVSGNTIYF
cdr3_nt: TGTGCCAGCAGCTATACAGCGGGACACCCGGTGAGTGGAAACACCATATATTTT
d_call: .
v_call: TRBV5-6
clone_size: .
j_call: TRBJ1-3

cdr3_aa: CASSLASTGQETQYF
cdr3_nt: TGTGCCAGCAGCTTAGCATCAACAGGACAAGAGACCCAGTACTTC
d_call: .
v_call: TRBV7-9
clone_size: .
j_call: TRBJ2-5

cdr3_aa: CASSLRGGIDEQYF
cdr3_nt: TGCGCCAGCAGCTTGAGAGGGGGCATCGACGAGCAGTACTTC
d_call: TRBD1
v_call: TRBV5-1
clone_size: .
j_call: TRBJ2-7

cdr3_aa: CASSYGGGTEAFF
cdr3_nt: TGTGCCAGCAGTTACGGGGGGGGCACTGAAGCTTTCTTT
d_call: .
v_call: TRBV6-6
clone_size: once
j_call: TRBJ1-1

cdr3_aa: CASSLLPGELFF
cdr3_nt: TGCGCCAGCAGCCTCCTACCCGGGGAGCTGTTTTTT
d_call: .
v_call: TRBV5-1
clone_size: .
j_call: TRBJ2-2

cdr3_aa: CASSIRTGESYYTF
cdr3_nt: TGTGCCAGTAGTATAAGGACAGGAGAATCCTACTACACCTTC
d_call: TRBD1
v_call: TRBV19
clone_size: .
j_call: TRBJ1-2

cdr3_aa: CASNRGRDNEQFF
cdr3_nt: TGTGCCAGTAACCGCGGGAGAGATAATGAGCAGTTCTTC
d_call: TRBD2
v_call: TRBV19
clone_size: .
j_call: TRBJ2-1

cdr3_aa: CASQSGTTSNEQFF
cdr3_nt: TGTGCCAGTCAGTCCGGGACTACCAGCAATGAGCAGTTCTTC
d_call: TRBD2
v_call: TRBV6-6
clone_size: .
j_call: TRBJ2-1

cdr3_aa: CASARASLGYTF
cdr3_nt: TGTGCCAGCGCGCGGGCTTCCCTTGGCTACACCTTC
d_call: .
v_call: TRBV11-2
clone_size: .
j_call: TRBJ1-2

cdr3_aa: CASSPNRWAEQYF
cdr3_nt: TGTGCCAGCAGCCCCAACCGCTGGGCCGAGCAGTACTTC
d_call: .
v_call: TRBV5-5
clone_size: .
j_call: TRBJ2-7

cdr3_aa: CASSYLPYNEQFF
cdr3_nt: TGTGCCAGCAGTTACCTTCCCTACAATGAGCAGTTCTTC
d_call: .
v_call: TRBV6-5
clone_size: .
j_call: TRBJ2-1